Presented here are 5 T cell receptor beta chains from one specimen sequenced in a study of blood T cell repertoires in COVID-19. Repertoires were generated with immunoSEQ multiplex PCR, while TCRdb's copy carries only in-frame clones and drops some. The table has some 170,000 clones, about 91% seen once; the top ten hold 1.6%. The sample was peripheral blood. The source is a woman aged 45-65 years with acute or convalescent COVID-19.

This clone was observed a few times. The chain links TRBV9 to TRBJ1-1; D unclear. The CDR3 loop spans 15 amino acids. The germline V gene has CDR1 SGDLS and CDR2 YYNGEE. V was trimmed by 3 bases and J by 6 bases, leaving 18 bases between them. Written as DNA, the CDR3 is TGTGCCAGCAGCGCCCAAAATTCTGGCGGGGCTGAAGCTTTCTTT. It translates to CASSAQNSGGAEAFF.

The chain uses TRBV12-5 and TRBJ1-5; D ambiguous. The germline CDR1 and CDR2 sequences are LGHNT and FRNRAP. Trimming removed 6 bases at V and 5 bases at J, with 5 bases between. CDR3 length: 11 residues. DNA for the CDR3: TGTGCTAGTGGCCTTTATCAGCCCCAGCATTTT. It encodes CASGLYQPQHF.

The chain combines TRBV19 with TRBJ2-7; possible D gene TRBD1, 6 bases. V was cut by 3 bases and J by 6 bases, with 15 bases left in between. The CDR3 consists of 14 residues. Germline V gene data show CDR1 as LNHDA and CDR2 as SQIVND (reference sequence). DNA for the CDR3: TGTGCCAGTAGTATCTCAGGGGTATCCATCGAGCAGTACTTC. Its protein product is CASSISGVSIEQYF. The full variable domain, rest sourced from reference TRBV19 and TRBJ2-7, is DGGITQSPKYLFRKEGQNVTLSCEQNLNHDAMYWYRQDPGQGLRLIYYSQIVNDFQKGDIAEGYSVSREKKESFPLTVTSAQKNPTAFYLCASSISGVSIEQYFGPGTRLTVT.

The chain joins TRBV12-3 or TRBV12-4 to TRBJ1-5; D is possibly TRBD1 (5 bases). Trimming pared 9 bases from V and 7 bases from J, leaving 16 bases between. The CDR3 length is 13 residues. In DNA, the CDR3 is TGTGCCAGTTCTTCCAAGGGGCGGCAGCCCCAGCATTTT. Protein sequence: CASSSKGRQPQHF.

This chain connects TRBV11-2 to TRBJ1-1; 7 bases are a match to TRBD1. V shed 2 bases and J 12 bases; nucleotides not matched to a gene: 6. The CDR3 has 12 residues. In germline, CDR1 is SGHAT, CDR2 FQNNGV. This CDR3 is CASSLTGAGSFF. In nucleotides, the CDR3 is TGTGCCAGCAGCTTAACAGGGGCAGGGTCTTTCTTT.